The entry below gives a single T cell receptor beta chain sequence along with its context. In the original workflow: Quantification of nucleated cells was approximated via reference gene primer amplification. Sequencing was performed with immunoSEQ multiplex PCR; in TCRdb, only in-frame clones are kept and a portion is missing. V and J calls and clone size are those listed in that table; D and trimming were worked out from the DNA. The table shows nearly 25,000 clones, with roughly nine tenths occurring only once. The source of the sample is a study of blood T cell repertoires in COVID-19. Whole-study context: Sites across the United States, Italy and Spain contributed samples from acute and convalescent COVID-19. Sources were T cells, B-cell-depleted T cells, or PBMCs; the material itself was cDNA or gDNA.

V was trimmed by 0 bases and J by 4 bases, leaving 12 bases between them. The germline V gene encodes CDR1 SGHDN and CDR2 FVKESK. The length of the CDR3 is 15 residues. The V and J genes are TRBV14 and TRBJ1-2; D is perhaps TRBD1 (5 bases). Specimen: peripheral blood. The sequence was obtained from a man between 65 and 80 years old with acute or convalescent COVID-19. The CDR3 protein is CASSQDPETAYGYTF. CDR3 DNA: TGTGCCAGCAGCCAAGATCCAGAGACAGCCTATGGCTACACCTTC.